This record concerns one TCR beta chain sequence. Its specificity is not known. This sample is drawn from a study of cytomegalovirus exposure and HLA in healthy donors. Whole-study context: Within the Caucasian-associated ancestry cluster were 81% of the 398 genotyped donors. Study outcomes and limitations: Prior analysis indicated that the majority of TCR beta V segments exhibited productivity approximately 87% or approximately 30% of the time. Certain sequence variants were highly shared and formed a cluster, and this cluster was likely a sequencing artifact. Apart from CMV serostatus, no immune exposure information was available.

CDR3 length: 12 amino acids. The V and J ends lost 5 bases and 8 bases respectively, with 12 bases between them. CDR1 and CDR2 (germline): SGHAT, FQDESV (reference sequence). PCR was performed using 60 Vbeta and 13 Jbeta primers. TCRdb keeps only in-frame clones here, not all; method: immunoSEQ multiplex PCR. The sample carries about 86,000 clones, around 79% recorded once. Source material: PBMCs. The chain links TRBV11-1 to TRBJ1-2; tentative D call: TRBD1 (6 bases). This TCR derives from a woman aged 40 to 49 in good health and CMV-seropositive. The CDR3: CASSAWGGGYTF. The CDR3 bases are TGTGCCAGCAGCGCGTGGGGGGGCGGCTACACCTTC.